These 8 T cell receptor beta chains were all obtained from the same sample, sequenced in a study of blood T cells in healthy people across ages (dated by TCRdb to about 2015). The library was made by 5' RACE. A second PCR of roughly 7 to 12 cycles was performed with a sample-barcoded 5' primer and a J-beta primer mix. TCRdb trimmed the raw reads at Q25, called clones with MiXCR and kept productive beta chains. Duplicate CDR3 protein sequences are folded into a single record with the most common DNA and genes. This sample holds 1,800,000 or so distinct CDR3 sequences; around 42% were observed only once. Clones ranked in the top ten supply 23% of the sample. The sequencing sample was made of blood. These receptors all come from a human donor in good health.

This clonotype was counted a few times. CDR3 loop: CATSDSTGSLDDYGYTF. The CDR3 DNA sequence: TGTGCCACCAGTGATTCGACAGGGTCTTTGGATGACTATGGCTACACCTTC. The J gene is TRBJ1-2, the V gene TRBV24-1; TRBD1 agrees at 7 bases. Germline V gene lookup returns CDR1 KGHDR and CDR2 SFDVKD. V lost 2 bases and J lost 3; bases outside the gene matches: 11. CDR3 length: 17 amino acids.

The J gene is TRBJ2-5, the V gene TRBV29-1; D gene unclear. The last part of the DNA fits TRBJ2-7 better; the J call may be wrong. This CDR3 has 13 residues. Per the germline V gene, CDR1 is SQVTM and CDR2 is ANQGSEA. In nucleotides, the CDR3 is TGCAGCGTTGAAGACGGACGGCTATACGAGCAGTACTTC. This translates into CSVEDGRLYEQYF.

This clonotype has a handful of counts. The chain couples TRBV27 to TRBJ2-7; possibly TRBD1 or TRBD2 for D (5 bases each). The CDR3 is 11 amino acids. Trimming took 4 bases from V and 6 from J, leaving 7 bases between them. Germline V CDR1 and CDR2: MNHEY, SMNVEV (reference sequence). CDR3 bases: TGTGCCAGCAGTTGGGGGAGCGAGCAGTACTTC. This encodes CASSWGSEQYF.

In its sample, this clonotype was seen a few times. The DNA for the CDR3 is TGTGCCAGCAGCCGTGACGGGACCGACACAGATACGCAGTATTTT. This translates into CASSRDGTDTDTQYF. The chain has TRBV9 and TRBJ2-3; D tentatively fits TRBD1 or TRBD2 (5 bases each). Germline CDR1 is SGDLS and CDR2 is YYNGEE. Trimming pared 4 bases from V and 2 bases from J, leaving 14 bases between. The CDR3 runs to 15 residues. Based on the CDR3 plus reference TRBV9 and TRBJ2-3, the full variable domain is DSGVTQTPKHLITATGQRVTLRCSPRSGDLSVYWYQQSLDQGLQFLIQYYNGEERAKGNILERFSAQQFPDLHSELNLSSLELGDSALYFCASSRDGTDTDTQYFGPGTRLTVL.

V and J are TRBV6-2 or TRBV6-3 and TRBJ2-4; 8 bases are shared with TRBD1. The J call may be in error: the DNA end matches TRBJ2-5 better. This CDR3 region has 16 residues. Germline V gene data show CDR1 as MNHEY and CDR2 as SVGEGT. CDR3 region: CASSYGTGTGRETQYF. The CDR3 DNA reads as TGTGCCAGCAGTTACGGGACCGGGACAGGACGAGAGACCCAGTACTTC.

The table lists this clonotype with a few counts. The chain joins TRBV7-2 to TRBJ1-1; D is unresolved. CDR1 SGHTA and CDR2 FQGNSA come from the germline V gene. The CDR3 sequence is 17 residues long. The germline V and J ends were trimmed by 4 bases and 3 bases, with 21 bases remaining between them. The CDR3 loop reads CASSSGPSPPPDTEAFF. The CDR3 DNA reads as TGTGCCAGCAGCTCCGGACCGTCTCCGCCCCCGGACACTGAAGCTTTCTTT.

The gene calls are TRBV28 and TRBJ1-1; D may be TRBD1 (6 bases). The V and J ends lost 0 bases and 4 bases respectively, with 12 bases between them. Germline CDR1 MDHEN, CDR2 SYDVKM. The CDR3 has 15 amino acids. In nucleotides, the CDR3 is TGTGCCAGCAGTTTATGGGGGGGCGCGAGCACTGAAGCTTTCTTT. It is translated as CASSLWGGASTEAFF.

On this clonotype: An end of the junction differs from the germline gene, which may be a read error. The V call is TRBV12-3 or TRBV12-4, the J call TRBJ2-4; 14 bases are shared with TRBD2. The CDR3 is 14 amino acids. In nucleotides, the CDR3 is TGTGCCAGCAGCCTCGGGACTAGCGGGGGTCCCGACTTATTC. Protein sequence: CASSLGTSGGPDLF.